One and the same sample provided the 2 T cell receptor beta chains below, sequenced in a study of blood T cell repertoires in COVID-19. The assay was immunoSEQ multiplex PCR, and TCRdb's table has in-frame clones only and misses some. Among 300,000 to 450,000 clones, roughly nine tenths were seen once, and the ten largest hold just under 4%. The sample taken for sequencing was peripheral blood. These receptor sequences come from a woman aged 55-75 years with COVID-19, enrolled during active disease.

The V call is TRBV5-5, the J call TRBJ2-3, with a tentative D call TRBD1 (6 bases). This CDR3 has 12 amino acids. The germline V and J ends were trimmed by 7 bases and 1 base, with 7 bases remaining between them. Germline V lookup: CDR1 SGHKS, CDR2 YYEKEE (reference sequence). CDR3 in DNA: TGTGCCAGCGCAGGGGGCACAGATACGCAGTATTTT. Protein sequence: CASAGGTDTQYF. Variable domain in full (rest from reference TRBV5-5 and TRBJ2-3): DAGVTQSPTHLIKTRGQQVTLRCSPISGHKSVSWYQQVLGQGPQFIFQYYEKEERGRGNFPDRFSARQFPNYSSELNVNALLLGDSALYLCASAGGTDTQYFGPGTRLTVL.

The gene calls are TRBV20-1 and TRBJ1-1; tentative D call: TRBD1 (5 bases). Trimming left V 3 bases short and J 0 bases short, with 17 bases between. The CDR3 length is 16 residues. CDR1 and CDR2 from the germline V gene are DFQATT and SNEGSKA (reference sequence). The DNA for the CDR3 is TGCAGTGCTAGTCAACCCGGCCCGGGGGTGAACACTGAAGCTTTCTTT. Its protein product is CSASQPGPGVNTEAFF.